A selection of T cell receptor beta chains follows, all from one sample in a study of blood T cell repertoires in COVID-19. The table came from immunoSEQ multiplex PCR; TCRdb's copy has only in-frame clones and leaves some out. In the table there are 25,000 to 30,000 clones, roughly three quarters of which are singletons. Sequencing was done on a sample of peripheral blood. The receptor source for this set is a man between 65 and 85 years old with acute or convalescent COVID-19. The CDR3 runs from the conserved cysteine through the conserved F or W. Each record gives: D gene, clone size, V gene, J gene, CDR3 protein, CDR3 DNA. D genes are given only for firm matches. Not all rows give a size; the values are once, few, many and, for expanded clones, a class.

-,-,TRBV21-1,TRBJ1-6,CASSTPSGSNSPLHF,TGTGCCAGCAGCACACCTTCCGGGAGCAATTCACCCCTCCACTTT
-,once,TRBV27,TRBJ2-3,CASSPWGGVTDTQYF,TGTGCCAGCAGTCCCTGGGGGGGCGTGACAGATACGCAGTATTTT
-,-,TRBV19,TRBJ2-1,CASSIRESYNEQFF,TGTGCCAGTAGTATTCGGGAGTCCTACAATGAGCAGTTCTTC
TRBD2,-,TRBV4-1,TRBJ2-3,CASSQDRGTSGADTQYF,TGCGCCAGCAGCCAAGATCGAGGGACTAGCGGGGCAGATACGCAGTATTTT
TRBD1,-,TRBV7-9,TRBJ2-1,CASSAGQGSYNEQFF,TGTGCCAGCAGCGCAGGACAGGGCTCCTACAATGAGCAGTTCTTC
-,-,TRBV9,TRBJ2-1,CASSVFAGTNNEQFF,TGTGCCAGCAGCGTATTCGCGGGAACCAACAATGAGCAGTTCTTC
-,once,TRBV11-2,TRBJ2-7,CASSLVRRGEQYF,TGTGCCAGCAGCTTAGTACGAAGGGGCGAGCAGTACTTC
-,few,TRBV11-2,TRBJ2-3,CASRATGADTQYF,TGTGCCAGCAGAGCTACGGGGGCAGATACGCAGTATTTT
TRBD2,-,TRBV13,TRBJ2-5,CASSLKGGGGYQETQYF,TGTGCCAGCAGCTTAAAAGGTGGCGGGGGTTACCAAGAGACCCAGTACTTC
-,-,TRBV18,TRBJ2-1,CASSPPSGAYNEQFF,TGTGCCAGCTCCCCCCCGTCGGGAGCCTACAATGAGCAGTTCTTC
-,-,TRBV9,TRBJ2-6,CASSVSLIQSGANVLTF,TGTGCCAGCAGCGTGTCGTTGATTCAGTCTGGGGCCAACGTCCTGACTTTC
-,-,TRBV7-2,TRBJ2-2,CASSLHGATGELFF,TGTGCCAGCAGCTTACATGGAGCCACCGGGGAGCTGTTTTTT
TRBD1,-,TRBV18,TRBJ2-1,CASSLGQGVTNEQFF,TGTGCCAGCTCACTGGGACAGGGGGTTACGAATGAGCAGTTCTTC
-,-,TRBV19,TRBJ1-4,CASRVGDLHEKLFF,TGTGCCAGTAGAGTGGGAGATCTGCATGAAAAACTGTTTTTT
TRBD1,-,TRBV30,TRBJ2-1,CAWSSDRGGEQFF,TGTGCCTGGAGTTCTGACAGGGGTGGTGAGCAGTTCTTC
TRBD2,once,TRBV28,TRBJ2-3,CASNSGRGGSYTQYF,TGTGCCAGCAACTCTGGGCGGGGGGGCTCATATACGCAGTATTTT
TRBD2,-,TRBV19,TRBJ2-3,CASSQLAGASTDTQYF,TGTGCCAGTAGCCAACTAGCGGGAGCTAGCACAGATACGCAGTATTTT
TRBD1,once,TRBV9,TRBJ1-2,CASTTGASNYGYTF,TGTGCCAGCACCACAGGGGCTTCGAACTATGGCTACACCTTC
-,-,TRBV5-6,TRBJ1-1,CASSLGQPNTEAFF,TGTGCCAGCAGCTTGGGACAGCCGAACACTGAAGCTTTCTTT
-,-,TRBV7-9,TRBJ2-6,CASSPPGGSGANVLTF,TGTGCCAGCAGCCCACCCGGAGGCTCTGGGGCCAACGTCCTGACTTTC
TRBD2,-,TRBV19,TRBJ2-1,CASSARTSGSPYNEQFF,TGTGCCAGTAGTGCACGGACTAGCGGGAGCCCCTACAATGAGCAGTTCTTC
TRBD2,-,TRBV24-1,TRBJ2-1,CATSDWTSDEEQFF,TGTGCCACCAGTGACTGGACTAGCGATGAGGAGCAGTTCTTC
-,-,TRBV24-1,TRBJ2-5,CATSTGFGETQYF,TGTGCCACCAGTACAGGGTTCGGAGAGACCCAGTACTTC
-,-,TRBV6-5,TRBJ2-7,CASSYSIGRDYEQYF,TGTGCCAGCAGTTACTCGATAGGGCGGGACTACGAGCAGTACTTC
-,medium-sized,TRBV4-3,TRBJ1-2,CASSQEPESLYGYTF,TGCGCCAGCAGCCAAGAGCCCGAGTCCCTCTATGGCTACACCTTC
-,few,TRBV2,TRBJ1-2,CASSERRSYGYTF,TGTGCCAGCAGTGAACGGCGGAGCTATGGCTACACCTTC
-,-,TRBV7-8,TRBJ2-3,CASSSTGSTTDTQYF,TGTGCCAGCAGCTCAACAGGGTCGACCACAGATACGCAGTATTTT
-,-,TRBV4-3,TRBJ1-2,CASSQEGDSRRYTF,TGCGCCAGCAGCCAAGAAGGTGACAGCCGTCGCTACACCTTC
-,-,TRBV23-1,TRBJ2-7,CASSQSEQGPYEQYF,TGCGCCAGCAGTCAATCGGAACAGGGACCCTACGAGCAGTACTTC
TRBD1,-,TRBV28,TRBJ1-5,CASSSPQGARQPQHF,TGTGCCAGCAGTTCGCCACAGGGGGCACGGCAGCCCCAGCATTTT
TRBD1,-,TRBV6-5,TRBJ2-5,CASSYGTGDRGTQYF,TGTGCCAGCAGTTACGGCACAGGGGACAGGGGGACCCAGTACTTC
TRBD2,-,TRBV19,TRBJ2-7,CASSTSGRAFEQYF,TGTGCCAGTAGTACTAGCGGGAGGGCCTTCGAGCAGTACTTC
TRBD2,few,TRBV4-1,TRBJ2-5,CASSLLARETQYF,TGCGCCAGCAGCCTACTAGCGAGAGAGACCCAGTACTTC
TRBD1,-,TRBV7-9,TRBJ2-5,CASRDRDIGRTQYF,TGTGCCAGCAGGGACAGGGATATTGGTCGGACCCAGTACTTC
TRBD1,-,TRBV10-3,TRBJ2-4,CAISESAQGASNIQYF,TGTGCCATCAGTGAGTCAGCACAGGGGGCTTCCAACATTCAGTACTTC
-,-,TRBV28,TRBJ1-1,CASRPHRRVTEAFF,TGTGCCAGCAGACCCCACAGGAGGGTGACTGAAGCTTTCTTT